The following is a T cell receptor (beta chain) sequence with its context. Participants came from fewer than 25 US areas, aged roughly 18 to 89 years. Exposed participants encountered a COVID-19 case during the 2 weeks preceding study entry. The data are from a study of blood T cell repertoires in COVID-19. About the research overall: Material from acute and convalescent COVID-19 was sourced from the United States, Italy and Spain.

Assay used: immunoSEQ multiplex PCR; TCRdb lists only in-frame clones, some missing. The sample lists roughly 400,000 clones; 88% were seen once. The CDR3 length is 12 residues. Germline V CDR1 and CDR2: SGHAT, FQNNGV. Trimming shortened V by 5 bases and J by 5 bases, and 10 bases separated the two germline ends. Sequencing used PBMCs or T cells enriched from blood (not recorded which). This chain uses TRBV11-2 with TRBJ2-7, with D maybe TRBD2 (5 bases). The clonotype was recovered from a woman aged 18-29 years who had been exposed to COVID-19. Here the CDR3 reads CASSPLVDEQYF. CDR3 DNA sequence: TGTGCCAGCAGCCCACTAGTGGACGAGCAGTACTTC. The full variable domain, its missing parts supplied by reference TRBV11-2 and TRBJ2-7, is EAGVAQSPRYKIIEKRQSVAFWCNPISGHATLYWYQQILGQGPKLLIQFQNNGVVDDSQLPKDRFSAERLKGVDSTLKIQPAKLEDSAVYLCASSPLVDEQYFGPGTRLTVT.